The 28 T cell receptor beta chains listed next were all sequenced from one sample in a study of tumor-infiltrating lymphocytes in oesophageal squamous cell carcinoma. TCRdb processed the PCR reads anew with MiXCR; each CDR3 protein has one entry. The sample carries about 3,800 distinct CDR3 sequences, approximately 20% recorded once. Sequenced: normal esophageal tissue next to the tumor. The receptor set was obtained from a male donor with esophageal squamous cell carcinoma.

This clonotype was detected many times. The chain uses TRBV7-9 and TRBJ1-1; TRBD1 matches at 8 bases. V lost 9 bases to trimming and J lost 2 bases; unmatched junction nucleotides: 14. The CDR3 has 16 residues. Germline V CDR1 and CDR2: SEHNR, FQNEAQ (reference sequence). The CDR3 spells CASSPSRTGQNTEAFF. The CDR3, as DNA: TGTGCCAGTTCACCGTCTAGGACAGGGCAAAACACTGAAGCTTTCTTT.

By its share, this clonotype is medium-sized. This chain joins TRBV7-9 and TRBJ1-1, with a possible D match to TRBD1 (6 bases). The CDR3 sequence is 14 residues long. V was shortened by 5 bases and J by 3 bases, with 13 bases between the two germline ends. Germline V CDR1 and CDR2: SEHNR, FQNEAQ (reference sequence). CDR3 sequence reads: CASSRLGQHTEAFF. In nucleotides, the CDR3 is TGTGCCAGCAGCCGACTCGGACAGCACACTGAAGCTTTCTTT.

V is TRBV6-1 and J is TRBJ2-3, with TRBD2 matching over 7 bases. The DNA end is more similar to TRBJ2-7, so the J call may be wrong. From germline, CDR1 is MNHNS and CDR2 SASEGT. CDR3 length: 15 residues. This CDR3 reads CASSNPSGPWDEQYF. The CDR3 nucleotides read TGTGCCAGCAGTAACCCTAGCGGTCCCTGGGACGAGCAGTACTTC.

The table lists this clonotype with many counts. CDR3 residues: CASRNVAGGHNEQFF. For the CDR3, the DNA is TGTGCCAGTAGGAATGTAGCGGGGGGCCACAATGAGCAGTTCTTC. The chain joins TRBV19 to TRBJ2-1, with 10 bases fitting TRBD2. This CDR3 spans 15 amino acids. Germline V gene data show CDR1 as LNHDA and CDR2 as SQIVND (reference sequence). The junction had 7 bases not matched to a gene; V was cut back by 6 bases and J by 5 bases.

V gene TRBV12-2 combines with J gene TRBJ1-1; TRBD1, the table's D call, lacks a check against the DNA. TRBV12-2 is a pseudogene segment. The CDR3 has 16 residues. The CDR3 reads CASRLAPGQGNSTLHF. CDR3 DNA: TGTGCAAGTCGCTTAGCGCCAGGACAGGGGAATTCAACCCTCCACTTC.

This clonotype was seen many times. CDR3 sequence (DNA): TGTGCCAGCAGCGTATCTTCCGAGCAGTACTTC. Translated, it gives CASSVSSEQYF. The rearrangement links TRBV5-6 to TRBJ2-7; D remains unclear. Germline V gene data show CDR1 as SGHDT and CDR2 as YYEEEE. The CDR3 contains 11 residues. V lost 4 bases and J lost 6, with 8 bases in between.

This clonotype was seen only a few times. The missing conserved phenylalanine or tryptophan at the end of this CDR3 makes a read error likely. The limits of the CDR3 on the DNA are not certain, so only TCRdb's listed CDR3 is given. The chain employs TRBV7-4 and TRBJ2-1; no DNA check was done on the table's D call, TRBD2. The germline V gene encodes CDR1 SGHVT and CDR2 SQSDAQ. The CDR3 length is 13 residues, termini included. The CDR3 sequence: CARSVGRVNEQGV.

This clonotype is judged medium-sized (0.01 to 0.1%). This rearrangement joins TRBV6-1 to TRBJ1-5, with D perhaps matching TRBD1 (5 bases). Germline V lookup: CDR1 MNHNS, CDR2 SASEGT. There are 13 residues in the CDR3. V lost 7 bases, J lost 6 bases, and 13 bases lay in between. CDR3 coding DNA: TGTGCCAGCAAAAAGGAAGGGACTCAGCCCCAGCATTTT. As protein: CASKKEGTQPQHF.

This clonotype was picked up many times. The rearrangement links TRBV5-1 to TRBJ2-3; 11 nucleotides agree with TRBD2. V trimming: 0 bases; J trimming: 2 bases; junction bases outside the gene matches: 5. The CDR3 length is 17 residues. Germline V CDR1 and CDR2: SGHRS, YFSETQ. CDR3 residues: CASSLGLAGRSTDTQYF. CDR3 bases: TGCGCCAGCAGCTTGGGACTAGCGGGGAGATCCACAGATACGCAGTATTTT.

There are many counts of this clonotype. V gene TRBV28 combines with J gene TRBJ1-4; the D is unclear. V dropped 3 bases and J dropped 0 bases, with 11 bases sitting between them. This CDR3 has 16 residues. From germline, CDR1 is MDHEN and CDR2 SYDVKM. The CDR3 reads CASSFSETTTNEKLFF. The CDR3 DNA sequence: TGTGCCAGCAGTTTTTCAGAGACTACAACTAATGAAAAACTGTTTTTT.

Comments on this clonotype: A read error may explain this, as a much larger clone is one base away. The gene calls are TRBV27 and TRBJ1-5; D possibly corresponds to TRBD1 (5 bases). Germline loops: CDR1 MNHEY, CDR2 SMNVEV (reference sequence). The CDR3 loop spans 14 amino acids. The CDR3 DNA is TGTACCAGCAGTTACGGGGCCGACAATCAGCCCCAGCATTTT. Protein: CTSSYGADNQPQHF.

This chain uses TRBV5-1 with TRBJ2-7, with TRBD2 as a possible D gene (5 bases). Trimming took 7 bases from V and 7 from J, leaving 21 bases between them. CDR1 is SGHRS and CDR2 is YFSETQ in the germline V gene. CDR3 length: 14 amino acids. The DNA for the CDR3 is TGCGCCAGCTCGGGGATGTCAGGCGTCGGGGAGCAGTACTTC. Translated, it gives CASSGMSGVGEQYF. Full variable domain (remainder filled in from reference TRBV5-1 and TRBJ2-7): KAGVTQTPRYLIKTRGQQVTLSCSPISGHRSVSWYQQTPGQGLQFLFEYFSETQRNKGNFPGRFSGRQFSNSRSEMNVSTLELGDSALYLCASSGMSGVGEQYFGPGTRLTVT.

In the case of this clonotype: A read error is possible here, since a much larger clone lies one base away. The gene calls are TRBV12-3 or TRBV12-4 and TRBJ2-3, with D perhaps matching TRBD2 (6 bases). The CDR3 contains 16 residues. Here the CDR3 reads CASSLAGGPLADMQYF. For the CDR3, the DNA is TGTGCCAGCAGTTTAGCGGGGGGACCCCTGGCAGATATGCAGTATTTT.

This clonotype came up many times. The rearrangement links TRBV28 to TRBJ1-6; D is ambiguous. The CDR3 totals 12 residues. Trimming removed 6 bases at V and 6 bases at J, with 6 bases between. Germline CDR1 and CDR2: MDHEN and SYDVKM. The CDR3 loop reads CASRMSNSPLHF. The CDR3 nucleotides read TGTGCCAGCAGGATGAGTAATTCACCCCTCCACTTT. Variable domain in full (rest from reference TRBV28 and TRBJ1-6): DVKVTQSSRYLVKRTGEKVFLECVQDMDHENMFWYRQDPGLGLRLIYFSYDVKMKEKGDIPEGYSVSREKKERFSLILESASTNQTSMYLCASRMSNSPLHFGNGTRLTVT.

This clonotype was seen ten or more times. The rearrangement links TRBV5-6 to TRBJ2-7; a possible D gene is TRBD1 (5 bases). The CDR3 sequence is 13 residues long. From germline, CDR1 is SGHDT and CDR2 YYEEEE. Trimming took off 1 base at V and 1 base at J, with 6 bases between the two ends. The CDR3 loop reads CASSLTGSYEQYF. The CDR3 DNA is TGTGCCAGCAGCTTGACAGGTTCCTACGAGCAGTACTTC.

This clonotype was seen more than once but under ten times. V is TRBV12-3 or TRBV12-4 and J is TRBJ1-2; D remains ambiguous. V dropped 3 bases and J dropped 2 bases, with 10 bases sitting between them. There are 14 residues in the CDR3. CDR3 loop: CASSFFLGNYGYTF. The CDR3 DNA sequence: TGTGCCAGCAGTTTTTTTTTGGGGAACTATGGCTACACCTTC.

This clonotype was counted many times. A much larger clone sits a single nucleotide away, making a read error possible. The chain's CDR3 is CASSTSGTGNNEQYF. The CDR3 DNA reads TGTGCCAGCAGCACATCCGGGACTGGCAACAATGAGCAGTACTTC. The V gene is TRBV7-3, the J gene TRBJ2-7, with D perhaps matching TRBD2 (6 bases). The germline CDR1 and CDR2 sequences are SGHTA and FQGTGA. Trimming took off 5 bases at V and 7 bases at J, with 21 bases between the two ends. This CDR3 contains 15 residues.

This clonotype appeared many times. The genes are TRBV6-2 or TRBV6-3 and TRBJ1-5, with unresolved D. The V and J ends lost 5 bases and 0 bases respectively, with 11 bases between them. Looked up from germline, CDR1 is MNHEY and CDR2 is SVGEGT. The CDR3 spans 15 residues. The CDR3 spells CASSPRRYSNQPQHF. CDR3 bases: TGTGCCAGCAGTCCCCGACGGTATAGCAATCAGCCCCAGCATTTT.

This clonotype was observed a few times. This chain uses TRBV28 with TRBJ1-2, with TRBD1 identical over 9 bases. J was trimmed by 4 bases and V by 1 base; bases with no gene match: 10. Germline values: CDR1 MDHEN, CDR2 SYDVKM. The CDR3 extends over 17 amino acids. The CDR3 DNA sequence: TGTGCCAGCAGTTTATCCCACGTGGGACAGGGACCCTATGGCTACACCTTC. Protein sequence: CASSLSHVGQGPYGYTF.

This clonotype was detected a few times. The CDR3 carries no conserved terminal phenylalanine or tryptophan, so it likely arises from a read error. The limits of the CDR3 on the DNA are not certain, so only TCRdb's listed CDR3 is given. The rearrangement uses TRBV7-3 and TRBJ2-1; the D call of TRBD1 is as the table states it, not checked on the DNA. With termini counted, the CDR3 has 16 amino acids. Germline CDR1 and CDR2: SGHTA and FQGTGA. The CDR3 here is CASSSTGGPYGYTFGS.

This clonotype was counted between two and nine times. Germline and junction disagree at one end, which may indicate a read error. The chain has TRBV5-3 and TRBJ2-4; TRBD1 aligns across 8 bases. TRBV5-3 has ORF status, its function being uncertain. The CDR3 has 15 amino acids. CDR3 sequence (DNA): TGTGCCAGCAGCTTGGGACAGGTAGCCGAAAACATTCAGTACTTC. It encodes CASSLGQVAENIQYF.

In its sample, this clonotype was seen many times. The chain employs TRBV6-1 and TRBJ2-3, with 15 nucleotides matching TRBD2. Trimming at V came to 5 bases and at J to 2 bases, leaving 8 bases not matched to a gene. The CDR3 spans 18 residues. CDR1 is MNHNS and CDR2 is SASEGT in the germline V gene. The CDR3 sequence is CASSLLGTSGGNTDTQYF. The CDR3, as DNA: TGTGCCAGCAGTCTCTTAGGGACTAGCGGGGGGAACACAGATACGCAGTATTTT.

At least ten counts were recorded for this clonotype. This rearrangement joins TRBV6-1 to TRBJ1-4, with a weak D call TRBD1 (5 bases). V lost 2 bases and J lost 8, with 12 bases in between. The germline V gene has CDR1 MNHNS and CDR2 SASEGT. This CDR3 is built from 14 residues. Here the CDR3 reads CASSERRGREKLFF. The CDR3 bases are TGTGCCAGCAGTGAAAGGAGGGGTCGGGAAAAACTGTTTTTT.

For this clonotype: The CDR3 end shows no conserved phenylalanine or tryptophan, and so a read error is likely. The DNA is left out, because the CDR3 cannot be placed on it with certainty; the CDR3 is given as TCRdb lists it. The chain uses TRBV7-2 and TRBJ2-1; the table's D call, TRBD2, has no DNA check behind it. Per the germline V gene, CDR1 is SGHTA and CDR2 is FQGNSA. The CDR3 contains 16 residues when both ends are counted. The CDR3 reads CASSARLVQGTQYFGN.

In its sample, this clonotype is medium-sized. The chain joins TRBV27 to TRBJ2-5; possible D gene TRBD2, 6 bases. In germline, CDR1 is MNHEY, CDR2 SMNVEV (reference sequence). The CDR3 is 13 residues long. The V end lost 3 bases, the J end lost 5 bases, and 10 bases lay between the germline ends. This chain's CDR3 is CASSLAGMETQYF. In DNA, the CDR3 is TGTGCCAGCAGTTTGGCGGGGATGGAGACCCAGTACTTC.

Points on this clonotype: Germline and junction disagree at one end, which may indicate a read error. The J gene is TRBJ2-1, the V gene TRBV5-1, with D perhaps TRBD1 (6 bases). Germline V CDR1 and CDR2: SGHRS, YFSETQ. The length of the CDR3 is 15 residues. CDR3 residues: CASSLALTGSSPLHF. As DNA, the CDR3 is TGCGCCAGCAGCTTGGCTTTAACAGGGAGTTCACCCCTCCACTTC.

This clonotype was counted between two and nine times. V usage is TRBV6-1 and J usage is TRBJ1-2; TRBD1 matches 7 bases. V lost 4 bases, J lost 5 bases, and 7 bases stayed unmatched. This CDR3 has 14 amino acids. CDR1 is MNHNS and CDR2 is SASEGT in the germline V gene. In DNA form, the CDR3 reads TGTGCCAGCAGTGGGATACTGACAGGGTATGGCTACACCTTC. Protein product: CASSGILTGYGYTF.

This clonotype qualifies as medium-sized (0.01 to 0.1%). The V gene is TRBV12-3 or TRBV12-4, the J gene TRBJ2-7; D is undetermined. V shed 2 bases and J shed 4 bases, with 6 bases lying between them. This CDR3 comprises 12 residues. CDR3 coding DNA: TGTGCCAGCAGTTTATTTGGGTACGAGCAGTACTTC. This translates into CASSLFGYEQYF.